This T cell receptor beta chain was obtained from a study of cytomegalovirus exposure and HLA in healthy donors. A multiplex PCR was run with 60 Vbeta primers and 13 Jbeta primers. TCRdb keeps only in-frame clones here, not all; method: immunoSEQ multiplex PCR. The repertoire holds 200,000 or so clones, with about 90% as singletons. CDR3 length: 16 amino acids. Germline lookup yields CDR1 MGHRA and CDR2 YSYEKL. In regard to this clone: A read error may account for a junction end that differs from germline.

The sequence was obtained from a girl less than two years old in good health and CMV-seronegative. Sequencing used PBMCs. The J gene is TRBJ2-7, the V gene TRBV4-1, with 9 bases aligning to TRBD2. The CDR3 sequence: CASSQDVGTSSHEQYF. In nucleotides, the CDR3 is TGCGCCAGCAGCCAAGATGTTGGGACTAGCTCCCACGAGCAGTACTTC.